These 10 T cell receptor beta chains share one sample of origin, sequenced in a study of neurological immune-mediated disorders. TCRdb reanalysed the 5' RACE reads using MiXCR and keeps one entry per CDR3 protein. The table shows 130,000 or so distinct CDR3 sequences, with more than 2.5% occurring only once. Sequences were obtained from PBMCs. The receptors originated from a woman in her twenties or thirties with multiple sclerosis.

This clonotype was seen ten or more times. The V call is TRBV2, the J call TRBJ1-4; 9 nucleotides align to TRBD1. Germline assignment: CDR1 SNHLY and CDR2 FYNNEI. The CDR3 is 14 amino acids. The J segment lost 5 bases and the V segment lost 4 bases, leaving 2 bases of the junction unmatched. The DNA for the CDR3 is TGTGCCAGCAGTGCTGACAGGGGGAATGAAAAACTGTTTTTT. Residues: CASSADRGNEKLFF. Looking up the rest from reference TRBV2 and TRBJ1-4 gives the full variable domain: EPEVTQTPSHQVTQMGQEVILRCVPISNHLYFYWYRQILGQKVEFLVSFYNNEISEKSEIFDDQFSVERPDGSNFTLKIRSTKLEDSAMYFCASSADRGNEKLFFGSGTQLSVL.

There are many counts of this clonotype. The genes are TRBV29-1 and TRBJ2-2, with 12 nucleotides matching TRBD2. Trimming took 3 bases from V and 6 from J; bases not matched to a gene: 8. The CDR3 runs 16 residues. Germline V gives CDR1 SQVTM, CDR2 ANQGSEA. The DNA of the CDR3 is TGCAGCGTTGATGATCCTAGCGGGGGGGCCTCCGGGGAGCTGTTTTTT. Residues: CSVDDPSGGASGELFF.

This clonotype was detected many times. V is TRBV4-3 and J is TRBJ2-1; 7 bases are shared with TRBD2. Germline V gene sequence: CDR1 LGHNA, CDR2 YSLEER. J lost 3 bases, V lost 0 bases, and 2 bases had no gene match. CDR3 length equals 15 residues. The CDR3 here is CASSQDLADYNEQFF. Here the CDR3 DNA reads TGCGCCAGCAGCCAAGATCTAGCGGACTACAATGAGCAGTTCTTC.

This clonotype was found many times. The rearrangement joins TRBV12-3 or TRBV12-4 to TRBJ1-2, with D possibly TRBD1 on 6 matching bases. V lost 2 bases to trimming and J lost 4 bases, with 8 bases between them. The CDR3 is 13 residues long. This CDR3 is CASSLRGAYGYTF. For the CDR3, the DNA is TGTGCCAGCAGTTTACGGGGGGCCTATGGCTACACCTTC.

There are many counts of this clonotype. The chain recombines TRBV7-2 with TRBJ1-5; D may be TRBD1 (5 bases). Germline CDR1 SGHTA, CDR2 FQGNSA. V lost 1 base and J 3 bases, leaving 13 bases between the germline ends. The CDR3 totals 16 residues. CDR3 loop: CASSLGVRGINQPQHF. For the CDR3, the DNA is TGTGCCAGCAGCTTAGGGGTTCGGGGGATCAATCAGCCCCAGCATTTT.

This clonotype was seen ten or more times. The chain links TRBV12-3 or TRBV12-4 to TRBJ2-6; D is unclear. Trimming cost V 8 bases and J 0 bases, with 26 bases left between them. The CDR3 consists of 20 residues. The CDR3 here is CASGRHKVGRSSSGANVLTF. In DNA, the CDR3 is TGTGCCAGCGGTAGGCATAAGGTCGGGCGTTCAAGCTCTGGGGCCAACGTCCTGACTTTC.

This clonotype was found many times. CDR3 in amino acids: CATSLLTSGPNQPQHF. The CDR3 DNA reads TGTGCCACCAGCCTTCTAACTTCCGGGCCGAATCAGCCCCAGCATTTT. The V and J genes are TRBV15 and TRBJ1-5; no clear D. The V end lost 5 bases, the J end lost 4 bases, and 18 bases lay between the germline ends. Germline CDR1 is LNHNV and CDR2 is YYDKDF (reference sequence). This CDR3 has 16 amino acids.

This clonotype was counted many times. This sequence joins TRBV12-3 or TRBV12-4 and TRBJ1-1; no definite D call. V shed 6 bases and J shed 2 bases, with 10 bases lying between them. The CDR3 is 13 amino acids. The CDR3 is CASSSDGNTEAFF. The CDR3 nucleotides read TGTGCCAGCAGCTCCGACGGAAACACTGAAGCTTTCTTT.

This clonotype was seen repeatedly, ten times or more. The chain recombines TRBV29-1 with TRBJ1-1; the D gene is possibly TRBD1 (5 bases). CDR3 length: 14 amino acids. Trimming left V 6 bases short and J 0 bases short, with 14 bases between. Germline V gives CDR1 SQVTM, CDR2 ANQGSEA. This CDR3 reads CSVAPGGVNTEAFF. The CDR3, as DNA: TGCAGCGTCGCCCCCGGAGGGGTGAACACTGAAGCTTTCTTT.

This clonotype was recorded at least ten times. This rearrangement joins TRBV6-5 to TRBJ2-5, with 7 bases matching TRBD1. The CDR3 spans 14 residues. Germline CDR1 reads MNHEY; CDR2 reads SVGAGI. J was trimmed by 3 bases and V by 6 bases; bases with no gene match: 7. The CDR3 DNA reads TGTGCCAGCAGACTAGGGACAGTAGAAGAGACCCAGTACTTC. The encoded protein is CASRLGTVEETQYF.